These T cell receptor beta chains were read from a single sample in a study of technical replicates of blood from four donors. Sequencing used immunoSEQ multiplex PCR; TCRdb keeps in-frame clones, though not all of them. This sample yields 55,000 to 80,000 clones, of which 93% are seen a single time; approximately 0.25% belongs to the top ten. The sequenced sample was T cells isolated from PBMCs. The receptor set was obtained from a human donor in good health. The CDR3 runs from the conserved cysteine through the conserved F or W. Fields, in order: D gene, clone size, V gene, J gene, CDR3 DNA, CDR3 protein. The D gene is left open where the match is weak. Part of the rows lack a size; the others show once, few, many or a class for expanded clones.

>TRBD1|-|TRBV2|TRBJ2-5
TGTGCCAGCGCGAGGGGGCAGGATGAGACCCAGTACTTC
CASARGQDETQYF
>-|-|TRBV5-1|TRBJ2-7
TGCGCCAGCAGCTGGAGCTCCTACGAGCAGTACTTC
CASSWSSYEQYF
>-|-|TRBV9|TRBJ1-2
TGTGCCAGCAGCACCTGGGACACCGATAACTATGGCTACACCTTC
CASSTWDTDNYGYTF
>-|-|TRBV28|TRBJ2-3
TGTGCCAGCAGCCCGGTCACTGAGGATACGCAGTATTTT
CASSPVTEDTQYF
>-|-|TRBV11-3|TRBJ2-7
TGTGCCAGCAGCTTGCCAGACAGGCCGGCGCAGTACTTC
CASSLPDRPAQYF
>TRBD1|-|TRBV14|TRBJ1-2
TGTGCCAGCAGCCAATTTACAGGGGGCTTTGGCTACACCTTC
CASSQFTGGFGYTF
>-|once|TRBV5-5|TRBJ1-1
TGTGCCAGCAGCTTGGCGGGGGGGCCGGCTGAAGCTTTCTTT
CASSLAGGPAEAFF
>TRBD2|-|TRBV28|TRBJ2-7
TGTGCCAGCTATCCGGGACTAGGGGCCGAGCAGTACTTC
CASYPGLGAEQYF
>-|-|TRBV2|TRBJ2-7
TGTGCCAGCAGTGAAGGCCCTGGGAGGTACGAGCAGTACTTC
CASSEGPGRYEQYF
>-|-|TRBV30|TRBJ2-7
TGTGCCTGGAGTCTAGAATCCTACGAGCAGTACTTC
CAWSLESYEQYF
>-|-|TRBV5-1|TRBJ2-2
TGCGCCCGACGGGTGAGTACCGGGGAGCTGTTTTTT
CARRVSTGELFF
>-|-|TRBV19|TRBJ1-5
TGTGCCAGTAGTAGATCATTCGGGACACCAAATCAGCCCCAGCATTTT
CASSRSFGTPNQPQHF
>TRBD2|-|TRBV4-1|TRBJ2-1
TGCGCCAGCAGCCAAGTGTCCGGACTAGCGGGATTGGGGTTCTTC
CASSQVSGLAGLGFF
>-|once|TRBV5-4|TRBJ2-7
TGTGCCAGCAGCTTTAATGCCTACGAGCAGTACTTC
CASSFNAYEQYF
>-|-|TRBV2|TRBJ1-1
TGTGCCAGCAGTGAACTAACCATATTGGTGGGACTGGGGAGAACTGAAGCTTTCTTT
CASSELTILVGLGRTEAFF
>-|-|TRBV7-5|TRBJ2-7
TGTGTCAGGAGATGGGACAGGGGTTTCGAGTACTTC
CVRRWDRGFEYF
>-|once|TRBV13|TRBJ1-6
TGTGCCAGCAGCCTAGGCAGGGCTTTCGATGATTCACCCCTCCACTTT
CASSLGRAFDDSPLHF
>TRBD2|-|TRBV4-1|TRBJ2-7
TGCGCCAGCAGCCAAGGAAGCGGGAGGGCCCCACCCTACGAGCAGTACTTC
CASSQGSGRAPPYEQYF
>-|-|TRBV7-8|TRBJ2-7
TGTGCCAGCCGTTATCAGGGGGAGCAGTACTTC
CASRYQGEQYF
>TRBD1|-|TRBV19|TRBJ2-3
TGTGCCACCCGGGACAGGGGGCAAGATACGCAGTATTTT
CATRDRGQDTQYF
>-|-|TRBV5-1|TRBJ2-7
TGCGCCAGCAGCTCCACGAGCTACGAGCAGTACTTC
CASSSTSYEQYF
>TRBD1|-|TRBV7-9|TRBJ1-5
TGTGCCAGCAGCTTTGGAGCTCAGGGGGCGAGCAATCAGCCCCAGCATTTT
CASSFGAQGASNQPQHF
>-|-|TRBV7-3|TRBJ2-1
TGTGCCAGCAGTCAAACCGGGACCTACAATGAGCAGTTCTTC
CASSQTGTYNEQFF
>TRBD2|-|TRBV18|TRBJ2-3
TGTGCCAGCCACCGAAGGGCGGGAGGGCCAGATACGCAGTATTTT
CASHRRAGGPDTQYF
>TRBD1|-|TRBV5-1|TRBJ2-3
TGCGCCAGCACCCCCCAGACAGGGACAGATACGCAGTATTTT
CASTPQTGTDTQYF
>TRBD1|once|TRBV18|TRBJ1-5
TGTGCCAGCTCAAGGGGACAGGGAGAGTGGACCAATCAGCCCCAGCATTTT
CASSRGQGEWTNQPQHF
>-|-|TRBV9|TRBJ2-1
TGTGCCAGCAGCGTAGCATCAAGTCCCAGGGTGTATGAGCAGTTCTTC
CASSVASSPRVYEQFF
>-|-|TRBV29-1|TRBJ1-2
TGCAGCGTGGGTTATGAGGTTAATGGCTACACCTTC
CSVGYEVNGYTF
>-|-|TRBV19|TRBJ2-5
TGTGCCAGTAGTATAGCACGGGACTACCAAGAGACCCAGTACTTC
CASSIARDYQETQYF
>-|-|TRBV6-1|TRBJ2-7
TGTGCCAGCGAGAAAGGAGGTTGGTACGAGCAGTACTTC
CASEKGGWYEQYF
>-|-|TRBV18|TRBJ1-6
TGTGCCAGCTCACCAGGGAGGGCCTCCAATTCACCCCTCCACTTT
CASSPGRASNSPLHF
>TRBD2|-|TRBV4-1|TRBJ2-7
TGCGCCAGCAGCCAAGAACCTAGCGGGAGGGCCTACGAGCAGTACTTC
CASSQEPSGRAYEQYF
>TRBD2|-|TRBV2|TRBJ2-1
TGTGCCAGCAGTCCGACTAGCGGGGCCTACAATGAGCAGTTCTTC
CASSPTSGAYNEQFF
>-|-|TRBV7-9|TRBJ1-2
TGTGCCAGCAGCTACGGAAAAGTGCAGGATGGCTACACCTTC
CASSYGKVQDGYTF
>-|-|TRBV29-1|TRBJ1-1
TGCAGCGTGATACAGGCGAGGGCTTTCTTT
CSVIQARAFF
>-|-|TRBV4-1|TRBJ1-1
TGCGCCAGCAGCCAGTTCGCGGGGAACACTGAAGCTTTCTTT
CASSQFAGNTEAFF
>TRBD1|-|TRBV5-1|TRBJ1-1
TGCGCCAGCAGCTGGATGTGGGACAGCTACCTCGGAAACACTGAAGCTTTCTTT
CASSWMWDSYLGNTEAFF
>TRBD2|-|TRBV11-2|TRBJ2-5
TGTGCCAGCAGCAAAACTAGCGGAGGCCAGTACTTC
CASSKTSGGQYF
>TRBD2|-|TRBV4-2|TRBJ2-1
TGTGCCAGCAGCCAACGGCCCGGGACTAGCTTGATCAATGAGCAGTTCTTC
CASSQRPGTSLINEQFF
>-|-|TRBV7-9|TRBJ1-6
TGTGCCAGCAGCGCCCGAGTGCATTCACCCCTCCACTTT
CASSARVHSPLHF
>TRBD1|-|TRBV28|TRBJ2-7
TGTGCCAGCAGCAGGGACAGTCCCTACGAGCAGTACTTC
CASSRDSPYEQYF
>TRBD2|-|TRBV6-1|TRBJ2-1
TGTGCCAGCACGGCGGGAGACGGCTCCTACAATGAGCAGTTCTTC
CASTAGDGSYNEQFF
>-|-|TRBV13|TRBJ1-1
TGTGCCAGCAGCGACAATTCAGGGGCCTGGAACACTGAAGCTTTCTTT
CASSDNSGAWNTEAFF
>TRBD1|-|TRBV19|TRBJ1-5
TGTGCCAGTAGGGGAGCTAGACAGGGGGCCTATCAGCCCCAGCATTTT
CASRGARQGAYQPQHF
>-|-|TRBV28|TRBJ1-2
TGTGCCAGCAGTTTGGCGGGGTATGGCTACACCTTC
CASSLAGYGYTF
>-|-|TRBV7-9|TRBJ1-2
TGTGCCAGCGCAAGAGGAGGAAACTATGGCTACACCTTC
CASARGGNYGYTF
>-|once|TRBV2|TRBJ2-2
TGTGCCAGCAGATTGACAGGATCGTCGGGGGAGCTGTTTTTT
CASRLTGSSGELFF
>-|-|TRBV6-1|TRBJ2-7
TGTGCCAGCAGTGAAGTGACAGCTAGTCCCTACGAGCAGTACTTC
CASSEVTASPYEQYF
>TRBD1|-|TRBV5-4|TRBJ1-1
TGTGCCAGCAGCCAGAATCCGGGACAGACTTTGAACACTGAAGCTTTCTTT
CASSQNPGQTLNTEAFF
>-|-|TRBV6-1|TRBJ2-7
TGTGCCAGCGGCCGAGCGGCTCCGAGCTCCTACGAGCAGTACTTC
CASGRAAPSSYEQYF
>TRBD2|-|TRBV5-1|TRBJ2-3
TGCGCCAGCAACCTAGCGGGGACGAACACAGATACGCAGTATTTT
CASNLAGTNTDTQYF
>TRBD2|-|TRBV28|TRBJ2-1
TGTGCCAGCAAGCCTAGCGGCGGGCGTTTTTACAATGAGCAGTTCTTC
CASKPSGGRFYNEQFF
>-|-|TRBV5-1|TRBJ1-4
TGCGCCAGCAGCGCGCAGGGTTTTTCTTATGAAAAACTGTTTTTT
CASSAQGFSYEKLFF
>-|-|TRBV2|TRBJ1-6
TGTGCCAGCAGTGAATTGGGGGCCGGTTCACCCCTCCACTTT
CASSELGAGSPLHF
>TRBD1|once|TRBV7-3|TRBJ2-1
TGTGCCAGCAGCGCCTATTTGACAGGGAGCTCCTACAATGAGCAGTTCTTC
CASSAYLTGSSYNEQFF
>-|-|TRBV5-1|TRBJ2-3
TGCGCCAGCAGCTCAAGCGGGCCTAGCACAGATACGCAGTATTTT
CASSSSGPSTDTQYF
>-|many|TRBV2|TRBJ2-7
TGTTCAGCCGCGGACAGAACCTACGAGCAGTACTTC
CSAADRTYEQYF
>-|-|TRBV11-2|TRBJ1-4
TGTGCCAGCAGCTTAGATCGGGGGGGCGGGGAAAAACTGTTTTTT
CASSLDRGGGEKLFF
>-|-|TRBV7-8|TRBJ2-1
TGTGCCAGCAGCCCCCTTGGGGGCCAACTAGCGACATACAATGAGCAGTTCTTC
CASSPLGGQLATYNEQFF
>TRBD2|-|TRBV11-2|TRBJ2-7
TGTGCCAGCAGCTTGCGGACTAGCGGTTACGCCTACGAGCAGTACTTC
CASSLRTSGYAYEQYF